This T cell receptor beta chain was identified during a study of radiation and T cells in renal cell carcinoma. The V and J ends lost 8 bases and 2 bases respectively, with 16 bases between them. The CDR3 has 14 residues. Germline-derived CDR1 and CDR2 are SNHLY and FYNNEI. Only in-frame clones appear in the TCRdb table, and some are missing; sequencing was by immunoSEQ multiplex PCR. In the table there are 100,000 to 150,000 clones, around 82% of which are singletons. Time point noted: blood 2 weeks post-SBRT. Treatment given: 15 Gy SBRT to primary tumor, nephrectomy 4 weeks later. This renal cell carcinoma was of the clear cell type.

The receptor was isolated from a man aged 50-60 years with renal cell carcinoma. The chain employs TRBV2 and TRBJ2-7; D uncertain. Sequencing was performed on blood, taken from a patient whose treatment included radiotherapy and nephrectomy. The CDR3 sequence: CASYSGITAYEQYF. CDR3 DNA sequence: TGTGCCAGCTACAGTGGCATTACTGCCTACGAGCAGTACTTC. The full variable domain, completed using reference TRBV2 and TRBJ2-7, is EPEVTQTPSHQVTQMGQEVILRCVPISNHLYFYWYRQILGQKVEFLVSFYNNEISEKSEIFDDQFSVERPDGSNFTLKIRSTKLEDSAMYFCASYSGITAYEQYFGPGTRLTVT.